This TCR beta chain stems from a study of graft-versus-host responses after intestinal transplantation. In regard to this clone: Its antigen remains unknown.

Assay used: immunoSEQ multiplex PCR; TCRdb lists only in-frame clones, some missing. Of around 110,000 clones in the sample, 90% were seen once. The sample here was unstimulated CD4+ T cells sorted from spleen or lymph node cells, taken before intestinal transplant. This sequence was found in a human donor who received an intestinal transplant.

The CDR3 sequence is CASSSGLAGGWSYNEQFF. The CDR3 DNA reads TGTGCCAGCAGCTCTGGACTAGCGGGAGGGTGGTCGTACAATGAGCAGTTCTTC. J is TRBJ2-1 and V is TRBV7-9, with TRBD2 matching 15 bases. J lost 4 bases, V lost 4 bases, and 8 bases had no gene match. CDR3 length equals 18 residues. Germline V gene lookup returns CDR1 SEHNR and CDR2 FQNEAQ (reference sequence).